Shown below are 18 T cell receptor beta chains from a single sample sequenced in a study of blood T cell repertoires in COVID-19. Produced via immunoSEQ multiplex PCR; TCRdb's table is partial and in-frame only. The sample holds about 380,000 clones, roughly four fifths seen once. Material for sequencing was peripheral blood. The source of these receptors is a human donor with acute or convalescent COVID-19. The donor label of this sample is uncertain.

The chain has TRBV18 and TRBJ1-6; the D gene is possibly TRBD1 (6 bases). This CDR3 contains 14 residues. Per germline, CDR1 KGHSH and CDR2 LQKENI. V lost 3 bases and J lost 7, with 10 bases in between. The CDR3 bases are TGTGCCAGCTCACCTTCCGGACAGAATTCACCCCTCCACTTT. This sequence encodes CASSPSGQNSPLHF.

This clone has only a few counts. The rearrangement joins TRBV6-5 to TRBJ2-7, with D perhaps TRBD2 (6 bases). V gave up 11 bases and J gave up 6 bases, with 17 bases separating them. Germline V CDR1 and CDR2: MNHEY, SVGAGI. The CDR3 has 12 amino acids. This CDR3 reads CAPAGTKGEQYF. The DNA of the CDR3 is TGTGCCCCAGCGGGTACCAAGGGCGAGCAGTACTTC.

The chain combines TRBV6-2 or TRBV6-3 with TRBJ2-1, with D perhaps TRBD2 (6 bases). The length of the CDR3 is 14 residues. V gave up 2 bases and J gave up 5 bases, with 10 bases separating them. Germline loops: CDR1 MNHEY, CDR2 SVGEGT. DNA of the CDR3: TGTGCCAGCAGTTACGGCGGGGTTGACAATGAGCAGTTCTTC. Its protein product is CASSYGGVDNEQFF.

The rearrangement joins TRBV6-6 to TRBJ2-2, with 9 nucleotides matching TRBD2. CDR1 is MNHNY, CDR2 SVGAGI, per germline (reference sequence). The CDR3 consists of 15 residues. The V and J ends lost 6 bases and 1 base, in that order; junction bases with no gene match: 3. As DNA, the CDR3 is TGTGCCAGCAGCTTACTAGCGGGGAACACCGGGGAGCTGTTTTTT. Translation gives CASSLLAGNTGELFF.

The chain couples TRBV29-1 to TRBJ1-1; 8 positions match TRBD1. Losses at the gene ends were 4 bases for V and 5 bases for J; bases not matched to a gene: 3. The CDR3 has 12 residues. The V gene's germline CDR1 is SQVTM and CDR2 ANQGSEA. The CDR3 loop reads CSVARGRTEAFF. In DNA, the CDR3 is TGCAGCGTTGCCAGGGGGCGAACTGAAGCTTTCTTT.

The V gene is TRBV2, the J gene TRBJ1-2, with TRBD1 identical over 7 bases. Trimming removed 4 bases from V and 2 bases from J; junction bases left unmatched: 4. The CDR3 runs 14 residues. From germline, CDR1 is SNHLY and CDR2 FYNNEI. The CDR3 DNA sequence: TGTGCCAGCAGTGTCGGGACAGAGAACTATGGCTACACCTTC. Residues: CASSVGTENYGYTF.

The chain has TRBV7-2 and TRBJ2-7; 8 positions agree with TRBD1. V gave up 5 bases and J gave up 7 bases; unmatched junction bases: 13. Per the germline V gene, CDR1 is SGHTA and CDR2 is FQGNSA. The CDR3 covers 15 residues. The CDR3 region has the DNA TGTGCCAGCAGCGTTATCTCGGGACAGGTGGTTGAGCAGTACTTC. Translated, it gives CASSVISGQVVEQYF.

The J gene is TRBJ2-7, the V gene TRBV7-2, with TRBD1 matching over 7 bases. V dropped 1 base and J dropped 6; count of bases not matched to a gene: 0. The CDR3 loop spans 12 amino acids. The germline V gene has CDR1 SGHTA and CDR2 FQGNSA. The CDR3 sequence: CASSLEGAEQYF. In DNA, the CDR3 is TGTGCCAGCAGCTTAGAGGGGGCCGAGCAGTACTTC.

V and J are TRBV27 and TRBJ2-7; 8 positions agree with TRBD2. The CDR3 runs to 15 residues. The junction had 9 bases not matched to a gene; V was cut back by 4 bases and J by 4 bases. Germline CDR1 is MNHEY and CDR2 is SMNVEV (reference sequence). DNA for the CDR3: TGTGCCAGCAGTTCCACCGGGACTAGAAGGTACGAGCAGTACTTC. Protein sequence: CASSSTGTRRYEQYF.

The chain joins TRBV5-4 to TRBJ2-1; 10 bases fit TRBD2. This CDR3 spans 15 amino acids. The V and J ends lost 7 bases and 1 base, in that order; junction bases with no gene match: 5. CDR1 SGHNT and CDR2 YYREEE come from the germline V gene (reference sequence). The CDR3 nucleotides are TGTGCCAGCGGAGTAGCGGGGGGTTCCTACAATGAGCAGTTCTTC. Residues: CASGVAGGSYNEQFF.

The chain employs TRBV9 and TRBJ2-5; 9 positions agree with TRBD2. The CDR3 length is 15 residues. After removal of 0 bases from V and 8 bases from J, the junction contained 8 bases not matched to a gene. Germline assignment: CDR1 SGDLS and CDR2 YYNGEE. The CDR3 bases are TGTGCCAGCAGCGTAGAAGGACTAGCGACCGCAACCCAGTACTTC. Its translation: CASSVEGLATATQYF.

V is TRBV10-1 and J is TRBJ2-1, with 10 bases identical to TRBD1. CDR1 WNHNN and CDR2 SYGVQD come from the germline V gene (reference sequence). Unmatched junction bases numbered 7, after V lost 3 bases and J lost 8 bases. The CDR3 has 15 amino acids. CDR3: CASSDTGTGEDEQFF. The CDR3, as DNA: TGCGCCAGCAGTGACACCGGGACAGGGGAGGATGAGCAGTTCTTC.

This clone was observed once. V is TRBV11-2 and J is TRBJ1-1; 10 bases match TRBD1. The CDR3 has 15 residues. The V segment lost 5 bases and the J segment 2 bases; nucleotides outside the gene matches: 5. In germline, CDR1 is SGHAT, CDR2 FQNNGV. CDR3 coding DNA: TGTGCCAGCAGCCGCCGGACAGGGGGAAACACTGAAGCTTTCTTT. Amino acids: CASSRRTGGNTEAFF.

This chain connects TRBV7-8 to TRBJ2-7; 9 bases line up with TRBD1. The germline V gene encodes CDR1 SGHVS and CDR2 FQNEAQ. V shed 4 bases, J shed 0 bases, and the junction held 1 base outside the gene matches. The CDR3 totals 14 residues. The CDR3 DNA follows: TGTGCCAGCAGCTGGGACAGGGCCTCCTACGAGCAGTACTTC. Amino acids: CASSWDRASYEQYF.

V usage is TRBV30 and J usage is TRBJ2-3; the D is unclear. The germline V gene encodes CDR1 GTSNPN and CDR2 SVGIG (reference sequence). The CDR3 runs 14 residues. V was pared by 3 bases and J by 6 bases, with 16 bases between. CDR3 DNA sequence: TGTGCCTGGAGCCAAGACGGGTCTGGGGATACGCAGTATTTT. Protein: CAWSQDGSGDTQYF.

CDR3 DNA sequence: TGTGCCAGCAGCCAAGATTTGGCACCCTCGTTCGGAAACACCATATATTTT. It encodes CASSQDLAPSFGNTIYF. This chain uses TRBV4-2 with TRBJ1-3; no clear D gene. CDR3 length: 17 residues. V lost 0 bases to trimming and J lost 4 bases, with 16 bases between them. Germline CDR1 and CDR2: LGHNA and YNFKEQ.

CDR3 sequence (DNA): TGTGCCAGCTCACCTTATGATCCAGACTCTGGAAACACCATATATTTT. Its protein is CASSPYDPDSGNTIYF. The chain recombines TRBV18 with TRBJ1-3; D is undetermined. V was cut by 3 bases and J by 0 bases, with 12 bases left in between. The CDR3 consists of 16 residues. CDR1 is KGHSH and CDR2 is LQKENI in the germline V gene.

The sample holds one count of this clone. The chain uses TRBV11-3 and TRBJ2-1; the match to TRBD1 covers 8 bases. The CDR3 spans 15 residues. Germline loops: CDR1 SGHNT, CDR2 YENEEA. Losses at the gene ends were 0 bases for V and 6 bases for J; bases not matched to a gene: 4. CDR3 in amino acids: CASSLEDRDGNEQFF. As DNA, the CDR3 is TGTGCCAGCAGCTTAGAGGACAGGGACGGCAATGAGCAGTTCTTC.